Shown below are 19 T cell receptor beta chains from a single sample sequenced in a study of human T cells and chemical hapten exposure. Each CDR3 protein is one row after TCRdb ran MiXCR on the RACE reads. The top ten clones hold approximately 1.6% of a sample with fewer than 70,000 distinct CDR3 sequences, 6.5% to 8.5% of them seen once. Stated time point: pre-sensitization, week 0. Treatment here: therapeutic diphenylcyclopropenone sensitization with weekly scalp DPC. The sample in question was whole blood, obtained in connection with sensitization to the hapten diphenylcyclopropenone (DPC). These receptors originate from a woman in her 30s with alopecia areata. Some clones in this sample may be carry-over from other donors' samples.

This clonotype was counted many times. The V and J genes are TRBV6-6 and TRBJ2-1, with 10 positions matching TRBD2. The germline V gene encodes CDR1 MNHNY and CDR2 SVGAGI (reference sequence). The CDR3 has 16 residues. Germline trimming cut 0 bases from V and 6 bases from J; bases unmatched to any gene: 5. DNA of the CDR3: TGTGCCAGCAGTTACTCGATAGCGGGGGGTATCAATGAGCAGTTCTTC. Its protein product is CASSYSIAGGINEQFF.

The rearrangement uses TRBV29-1 and TRBJ1-1; 7 positions match TRBD1. The CDR3 spans 11 residues. Trimming at V came to 2 bases and at J to 6 bases, leaving 0 bases not matched to a gene. CDR1 and CDR2 (germline): SQVTM, ANQGSEA. CDR3 DNA sequence: TGCAGCGTTGAAAGGGGGCCTGAAGCTTTCTTT. Translation: CSVERGPEAFF.

This clonotype was recorded a few times. This chain uses TRBV12-3 or TRBV12-4 with TRBJ1-2, with D possibly matching TRBD1 (6 bases). With 1 base removed from V and 12 bases from J, the gap between germline ends came to 15 bases. This CDR3 contains 13 residues. CDR3 region: CASSLVNRGGDTF. The CDR3 nucleotides are TGTGCCAGCAGTTTAGTTAACCGCGGGGGCGACACCTTC.

The sample holds many counts of this clonotype. This chain uses TRBV5-1 with TRBJ2-7; D might be TRBD1 or TRBD2, each matching 5 bases. The CDR3 totals 18 residues. V gave up 3 bases and J gave up 0 bases, with 22 bases separating them. Germline CDR1 and CDR2: SGHRS and YFSETQ. CDR3 protein: CASSSGRIPSPFSYEQYF. The CDR3 DNA reads TGCGCCAGCAGCTCGGGACGGATCCCTTCTCCCTTCTCCTACGAGCAGTACTTC.

This clonotype was counted ten times or more. The rearrangement links TRBV6-6 to TRBJ2-1; 7 nucleotides line up with TRBD2. The CDR3 has 15 amino acids. Germline values: CDR1 MNHNY, CDR2 SVGAGI (reference sequence). Trimming at V came to 2 bases and at J to 7 bases, leaving 8 bases not matched to a gene. The CDR3 sequence is CASSYPSGGYNEQFF. The CDR3 bases are TGTGCCAGCAGTTACCCTAGCGGCGGCTATAATGAGCAGTTCTTC.

This clonotype was detected many times. This chain joins TRBV5-1 and TRBJ2-4; 8 positions agree with TRBD1. This CDR3 comprises 15 residues. Germline CDR1 reads SGHRS; CDR2 reads YFSETQ. V lost 4 bases, J lost 3 bases, and 6 bases stayed unmatched. The CDR3 spells CASSQGQGDKNIQYF. The CDR3 bases are TGCGCCAGCAGCCAAGGACAGGGAGACAAAAACATTCAGTACTTC.

At least ten counts were recorded for this clonotype. V gene TRBV7-9 combines with J gene TRBJ2-3, with 12 bases matching TRBD2. Germline V lookup: CDR1 SEHNR, CDR2 FQNEAQ (reference sequence). With V trimmed by 4 bases and J by 6 bases, 5 bases remained unmatched. The length of the CDR3 is 15 residues. The CDR3, as DNA: TGTGCCAGCAGCTCTAGCGGGGGGGCCAGGGATACGCAGTATTTT. Amino acid sequence: CASSSSGGARDTQYF.

V and J are TRBV5-4 and TRBJ2-3; 8 nucleotides line up with TRBD1. The J segment lost 3 bases and the V segment lost 5 bases, leaving 2 bases of the junction unmatched. Germline-derived CDR1 and CDR2 are SGHNT and YYREEE (reference sequence). The CDR3 runs 13 residues. The chain's CDR3 is CASSRDRTDTQYF. The CDR3 DNA reads TGTGCCAGCAGTCGGGACAGGACAGATACGCAGTATTTT. Variable domain in full (rest from reference TRBV5-4 and TRBJ2-3): ETGVTQSPTHLIKTRGQQVTLRCSSQSGHNTVSWYQQALGQGPQFIFQYYREEENGRGNFPPRFSGLQFPNYSSELNVNALELDDSALYLCASSRDRTDTQYFGPGTRLTVL.

The chain links TRBV2 to TRBJ1-1; D ambiguous. In germline, CDR1 is SNHLY, CDR2 FYNNEI. The CDR3 consists of 13 residues. V dropped 6 bases and J dropped 1 base, with 9 bases sitting between them. The CDR3 sequence: CASRREGNTEAFF. The CDR3 DNA reads TGTGCCAGCAGGCGAGAGGGGAACACTGAAGCTTTCTTT.

In this sample, this clonotype turned up many times. DNA of the CDR3: TGTGCCAGCAGCCCCCGGGGTCGCGGTGAAAAACTGTTTTTT. This encodes CASSPRGRGEKLFF. The rearrangement links TRBV3-1 to TRBJ1-4; no clear D gene. This CDR3 spans 14 amino acids. Trimming left V 4 bases short and J 7 bases short, with 13 bases between. CDR1 is LGHDT, CDR2 YNNKEL, per germline (reference sequence).

This clonotype was seen repeatedly, ten times or more. This chain links TRBV10-3 with TRBJ2-7, with 9 nucleotides matching TRBD1. Germline V gene lookup returns CDR1 ENHRY and CDR2 SYGVKD. This CDR3 spans 14 amino acids. J was trimmed by 5 bases and V by 6 bases; bases with no gene match: 8. CDR3 DNA sequence: TGTGCCATCAGCGGATCCGGGACAGGGAACGAGCAGTACTTC. Protein product: CAISGSGTGNEQYF.

Details on this clonotype: This may arise from a read error, as a much more abundant clone is one base away. V and J are TRBV15 and TRBJ1-2; D perhaps matches TRBD1 (6 bases). The CDR3 is 15 residues long. Germline V gene lookup returns CDR1 LNHNV and CDR2 YYDKDF (reference sequence). The CDR3 DNA reads TGTGCCATCAGCAGAGGTGTGGTGGGGGCGGATGGCTACACCTTC. This codes for CAISRGVVGADGYTF.

Only a few counts were recorded for this clonotype. This chain joins TRBV7-8 and TRBJ1-1; a weak D match, TRBD1 (5 bases). The CDR3 sequence is 14 residues long. Germline CDR1 SGHVS, CDR2 FQNEAQ. The ends were cut back, 1 base at V and 6 bases at J, with 12 bases in the middle. The CDR3: CASSLVLGGSEAFF. CDR3 bases: TGTGCCAGCAGCTTAGTCCTGGGGGGATCTGAAGCTTTCTTT.

The chain links TRBV6-5 to TRBJ1-1; tentatively, D is TRBD1 (6 bases). With 6 bases removed from V and 4 bases from J, the gap between germline ends came to 15 bases. This CDR3 comprises 14 residues. The germline V gene encodes CDR1 MNHEY and CDR2 SVGAGI. The CDR3 nucleotides are TGTGCCAGCAGGAGACAGGCCTTGGGCACTGAAGCTTTCTTT. As protein: CASRRQALGTEAFF.

This clonotype came up many times. The chain joins TRBV20-1 to TRBJ2-1, with 7 bases lining up with TRBD1. In germline, CDR1 is DFQATT, CDR2 SNEGSKA (reference sequence). The CDR3 extends over 12 amino acids. Germline trimming cut 5 bases from V and 7 bases from J; bases unmatched to any gene: 5. DNA of the CDR3: TGCAGTGCTGGTGACAGGGAAAATGAGCAGTTCTTC. As protein: CSAGDRENEQFF.

There are many counts of this clonotype. This chain links TRBV3-1 with TRBJ1-1; D is uncertain. V was clipped by 0 bases and J by 2 bases, with 7 bases between them. Germline V CDR1 and CDR2: LGHDT, YNNKEL (reference sequence). This CDR3 is 14 amino acids long. DNA of the CDR3: TGTGCCAGCAGCCAAGAATACGGTAACACTGAAGCTTTCTTT. Its translation: CASSQEYGNTEAFF.

This clonotype was observed at least ten times. The chain couples TRBV7-2 to TRBJ2-5, with 8 bases matching TRBD2. This CDR3 comprises 14 residues. Germline lookup yields CDR1 SGHTA and CDR2 FQGNSA. The trim removed 5 bases at V and 2 bases at J, leaving 4 bases unmatched. The CDR3 spells CASSTPGGQETQYF. CDR3 DNA: TGTGCCAGCAGCACCCCGGGGGGGCAAGAGACCCAGTACTTC. Together with reference TRBV7-2 and TRBJ2-5, the CDR3 gives the full variable domain: GAGVSQSPSNKVTEKGKDVELRCDPISGHTALYWYRQSLGQGLEFLIYFQGNSAPDKSGLPSDRFSAERTGGSVSTLTIQRTQQEDSAVYLCASSTPGGQETQYFGPGTRLLVL.

The V call is TRBV4-2, the J call TRBJ1-1, with D possibly TRBD1 on 6 matching bases. The CDR3 consists of 17 residues. Germline loops: CDR1 LGHNA, CDR2 YNFKEQ. Trimming cost V 6 bases and J 0 bases, with 20 bases left between them. The CDR3 DNA reads as TGTGCCAGCAGTCAGGGGTACACACAGGCAGTGAACACTGAAGCTTTCTTT. Protein sequence: CASSQGYTQAVNTEAFF.

This clonotype was recorded at least ten times. The chain has TRBV9 and TRBJ2-3; D gene unclear. V was trimmed by 4 bases and J by 2 bases, leaving 8 bases between them. Germline V gene data show CDR1 as SGDLS and CDR2 as YYNGEE. There are 13 residues in the CDR3. CDR3 coding DNA: TGTGCCAGCAGCATCGGGCCCACAGATACGCAGTATTTT. Its protein product is CASSIGPTDTQYF.